This TCR beta chain was captured by sequencing in a study of shared T cell receptors in the human thymus. The repertoire was sequenced with immunoSEQ multiplex PCR; TCRdb's copy has only in-frame clones and lacks some. The repertoire holds approximately 730,000 clones, around 85% seen once, with around 0.0094% in the top ten. These data were also reused for a study on human thymus T cells. From that study: Thymic and blood repertoires appeared to show biased V and J gene usage.

The source material was thymocytes. The sequence was obtained from a girl under three years old with a congenital heart defect.

The CDR3 reads CASSERGSGANVLTF. The CDR3 region has the DNA TGTGCCAGCAGTGAAAGGGGCTCTGGGGCCAACGTCCTGACTTTC. This sequence joins TRBV2 and TRBJ2-6; the D gene is possibly TRBD1 (5 bases). V was clipped by 2 bases and J by 0 bases, with 5 bases between them. The CDR3 has 15 amino acids. In germline, CDR1 is SNHLY, CDR2 FYNNEI.